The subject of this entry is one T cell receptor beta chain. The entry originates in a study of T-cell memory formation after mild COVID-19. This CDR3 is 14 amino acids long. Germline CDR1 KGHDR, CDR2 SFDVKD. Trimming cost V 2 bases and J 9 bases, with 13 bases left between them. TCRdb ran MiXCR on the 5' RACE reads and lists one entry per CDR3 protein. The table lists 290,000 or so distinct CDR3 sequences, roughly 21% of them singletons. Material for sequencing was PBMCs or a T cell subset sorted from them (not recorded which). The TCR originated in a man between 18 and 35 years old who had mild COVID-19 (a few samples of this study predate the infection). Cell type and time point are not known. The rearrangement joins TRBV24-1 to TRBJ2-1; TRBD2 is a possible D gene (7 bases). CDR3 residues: CATSDSRGGGEQFF. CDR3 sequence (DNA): TGTGCCACCAGTGATTCCAGAGGGGGGGGTGAGCAGTTCTTC.